The sample holds many counts of the clone carrying this T cell receptor (beta chain). Its antigen is as yet unknown. The source of the sample is a study of breast tumors, draining lymph nodes, adjacent tissues. General observations from the study: Tumor and nontumor repertoires were significantly more similar in luminal-like than in basal-like breast cancer. Compared with lymph nodes, tumors were less diverse; compared with nontumor tissue, more. The lymph node origin of tumor T cells was framed as consistent with a hypothesis, not demonstrated.

The CDR3 has 14 amino acids. Germline CDR1 reads MGHDK; CDR2 reads SYGVNS. Trimming took off 8 bases at V and 5 bases at J, with 17 bases between the two ends. MiXCR, run by TCRdb on the multiplex PCR reads, gives a single entry per CDR3 protein. This sample has around 140,000 distinct CDR3 sequences; around 22% occur once, and the top ten carry roughly 2.7%. The lymph nodes were axillary draining lymph nodes from breast cancer patients. J is TRBJ2-3 and V is TRBV25-1, with D tentatively TRBD1 (6 bases). The receptor was isolated from a female donor with breast cancer. Some clones in this sample may be carry-over from other donors' samples. Sequencing was done on a sample of axillary lymph node tissue. CDR3 sequence reads: CASSTQGYRDTQYF. The CDR3 DNA is TGTGCCAGCTCTACACAGGGATATAGAGATACGCAGTATTTT.